Each of the 23 T cell receptor beta chains below was sequenced from the same sample in a study of blood T cell repertoires in COVID-19 (dated by TCRdb to 2020 to 2022). Preparation of the library involved the immunoSEQ multiplex PCR assay. Not all clones reach the TCRdb copy of this immuneACCESS table, which keeps in-frame sequences only. Checked studies attribute under half of the gap to unresolved V genes and leave the rest unexplained. For this sample the table gives a few hundred thousand clones, of which roughly 89% were detected only once. Jointly, the top ten make up 6.8% of the sample. The specimen was PBMCs or T cells enriched from blood (not recorded which). The receptors originated from a woman aged 40 to 49 who had recovered from COVID-19.

The chain joins TRBV4-3 to TRBJ2-3; 7 bases map to TRBD1. This CDR3 region has 15 residues. J gave up 0 bases and V 3 bases, and 3 bases lay outside the gene matches. Germline lookup yields CDR1 LGHNA and CDR2 YSLEER. In DNA form, the CDR3 reads TGCGCCAGCAGCCATTCAGGGGGAAGCACAGATACGCAGTATTTT. Protein: CASSHSGGSTDTQYF.

The chain joins TRBV7-9 to TRBJ2-5; D uncertain. The CDR3 length is 14 residues. V was shortened by 5 bases and J by 5 bases, with 15 bases between the two germline ends. CDR1 and CDR2 from the germline V gene are SEHNR and FQNEAQ (reference sequence). The CDR3 DNA sequence: TGTGCCAGCAGCCCCACCGCGTTCGGTGAGACCCAGTACTTC. This codes for CASSPTAFGETQYF. The entire variable domain, with the rest obtained from reference TRBV7-9 and TRBJ2-5, is as follows: DTGVSQNPRHKITKRGQNVTFRCDPISEHNRLYWYRQTLGQGPEFLTYFQNEAQLEKSRLLSDRFSAERPKGSFSTLEIQRTEQGDSAMYLCASSPTAFGETQYFGPGTRLLVL.

This chain links TRBV5-1 with TRBJ1-1; 8 positions match TRBD1. Germline CDR1 is SGHRS and CDR2 is YFSETQ. The CDR3 sequence is 13 residues long. J gave up 7 bases and V 2 bases, and 4 bases lay outside the gene matches. Here the CDR3 reads CASSFRQGNEAFF. As DNA, the CDR3 is TGCGCCAGCAGCTTTCGACAGGGGAATGAAGCTTTCTTT.

The rearrangement uses TRBV28 and TRBJ2-2; TRBD2 matches at 9 bases. Losses at the gene ends were 5 bases for V and 2 bases for J; bases not matched to a gene: 6. The CDR3 length is 16 residues. The germline CDR1 and CDR2 sequences are MDHEN and SYDVKM. CDR3 nucleotides: TGTGCCAGCAGTCCTTTGACTAGCGGTAACACCGGGGAGCTGTTTTTT. This translates into CASSPLTSGNTGELFF. Filled out from reference TRBV28 and TRBJ2-2, the complete variable domain reads DVKVTQSSRYLVKRTGEKVFLECVQDMDHENMFWYRQDPGLGLRLIYFSYDVKMKEKGDIPEGYSVSREKKERFSLILESASTNQTSMYLCASSPLTSGNTGELFFGEGSRLTVL.

The chain carries TRBV19 and TRBJ1-2, with D maybe TRBD1 (6 bases). CDR1 LNHDA and CDR2 SQIVND come from the germline V gene (reference sequence). Trimming left V 5 bases short and J 2 bases short, with 12 bases between. This CDR3 contains 14 residues. Here the CDR3 DNA reads TGTGCCAGTAGTTACCTTACAGGGAACTATGGCTACACCTTC. As protein: CASSYLTGNYGYTF.

The chain recombines TRBV7-9 with TRBJ1-4, with TRBD1 matching over 8 bases. V trimming: 2 bases; J trimming: 10 bases; junction bases outside the gene matches: 12. CDR1 is SEHNR and CDR2 is FQNEAQ in the germline V gene (reference sequence). The CDR3 consists of 16 residues. The chain's CDR3 is CASSLNPGTGGVKLFF. The CDR3 DNA reads as TGTGCCAGCAGCTTAAATCCCGGGACAGGCGGGGTAAAACTGTTTTTT.

The chain employs TRBV19 and TRBJ1-2, with TRBD1 as a possible D gene (6 bases). The germline V gene has CDR1 LNHDA and CDR2 SQIVND (reference sequence). V lost 8 bases to trimming and J lost 0 bases, with 19 bases between them. The CDR3 has 16 residues. The CDR3 loop reads CASSQANRASNYGYTF. The CDR3 DNA is TGTGCCAGTTCCCAGGCCAACAGGGCCTCTAACTATGGCTACACCTTC.

The genes are TRBV6-5 and TRBJ2-1; tentative D call: TRBD2 (5 bases). CDR3 length: 13 residues. Germline V lookup: CDR1 MNHEY, CDR2 SVGAGI. Trimming pared 6 bases from V and 4 bases from J, leaving 10 bases between. The chain's CDR3 is CASSLGLYNEQFF. The CDR3 coding sequence is TGTGCCAGCAGCCTCGGACTGTACAATGAGCAGTTCTTC.

The chain couples TRBV5-6 to TRBJ1-2; no firm D call. V was cut by 0 bases and J by 7 bases, with 22 bases left in between. CDR1 and CDR2 (germline): SGHDT, YYEEEE. The CDR3 consists of 17 residues. CDR3: CASSLGNEGGFVGGYTF. CDR3 nucleotide sequence: TGTGCCAGCAGCTTGGGCAATGAAGGCGGGTTTGTAGGTGGCTACACCTTC.

The chain carries TRBV2 and TRBJ2-6; D remains ambiguous. This CDR3 is built from 14 residues. The V gene's germline CDR1 is SNHLY and CDR2 FYNNEI. Deletions cut 6 bases from V and 4 bases from J, with 10 bases between. The DNA of the CDR3 is TGTGCCAGCAGGGAGCGAGCGGGGGCCAACGTCCTGACTTTC. This translates into CASRERAGANVLTF.

The chain joins TRBV7-6 to TRBJ2-3; 11 bases agree with TRBD2. CDR1 is SGHVS, CDR2 FNYEAQ, per germline. Trimming cost V 4 bases and J 4 bases; bases outside gene matches: 13. The CDR3 is made up of 18 amino acids. The CDR3 nucleotides are TGTGCCAGCAGCTGGGCTAACCAACTAGCGGGAGTAGCAGATACGCAGTATTTT. Its protein is CASSWANQLAGVADTQYF. The full variable domain, its missing parts supplied by reference TRBV7-6 and TRBJ2-3, is GAGVSQSPRYKVTKRGQDVALRCDPISGHVSLYWYRQALGQGPEFLTYFNYEAQQDKSGLPNDRFSAERPEGSISTLTIQRTEQRDSAMYRCASSWANQLAGVADTQYFGPGTRLTVL.

In this sample, this clone turned up a few times. The chain combines TRBV29-1 with TRBJ1-3; TRBD1 matches 7 bases. Germline V gene lookup returns CDR1 SQVTM and CDR2 ANQGSEA. The CDR3 is made up of 11 amino acids. The junction had 0 bases not matched to a gene; V was cut back by 2 bases and J by 8 bases. In nucleotides, the CDR3 is TGCAGCGTTGAACAGGGGGACACCATATATTTT. It is translated as CSVEQGDTIYF.

This clone was detected once. The chain combines TRBV10-2 with TRBJ1-2, with a tentative D call TRBD1 (6 bases). The V gene lost 4 bases and the J gene lost 0 bases, with 12 bases spanning the gap. Germline-derived CDR1 and CDR2 are WSHSY and SAAADI. CDR3 length equals 15 residues. The CDR3 coding sequence is TGCGCCAGCAGTGGGGCCGGGACAACTAACTATGGCTACACCTTC. This sequence encodes CASSGAGTTNYGYTF.

This chain joins TRBV4-2 and TRBJ1-1; the D gene is possibly TRBD1 (6 bases). CDR3 length: 15 amino acids. V was cut by 3 bases and J by 3 bases, with 14 bases left in between. CDR1 LGHNA and CDR2 YNFKEQ come from the germline V gene. DNA of the CDR3: TGTGCCAGCAGCCAGGGAACAGGGTTACACACTGAAGCTTTCTTT. It yields the protein CASSQGTGLHTEAFF.

V and J are TRBV30 and TRBJ1-2; TRBD1 aligns across 10 bases. The CDR3 is made up of 14 amino acids. Trimming took 4 bases from V and 2 from J; bases not matched to a gene: 4. CDR1 GTSNPN and CDR2 SVGIG come from the germline V gene (reference sequence). In nucleotides, the CDR3 is TGTGCCTGGACCCCGACAGGGGGCAACTATGGCTACACCTTC. Translated: CAWTPTGGNYGYTF.

The gene calls are TRBV28 and TRBJ1-1, with 9 bases fitting TRBD1. Germline CDR1 reads MDHEN; CDR2 reads SYDVKM. The CDR3 loop spans 17 amino acids. The V segment lost 5 bases and the J segment 1 base; nucleotides outside the gene matches: 11. The CDR3 here is CASSPGTGKVSNTEAFF. CDR3 DNA sequence: TGTGCCAGCAGTCCCGGGACAGGGAAAGTTTCGAACACTGAAGCTTTCTTT.

This sequence joins TRBV2 and TRBJ1-5; 10 bases are shared with TRBD1. The trim removed 6 bases at V and 4 bases at J, leaving 9 bases unmatched. The CDR3 is 16 residues long. Germline V gene data show CDR1 as SNHLY and CDR2 as FYNNEI. The CDR3 here is CASRRFRDRGNQPQHF. The DNA of the CDR3 is TGTGCCAGCAGAAGGTTCCGGGACAGGGGAAATCAGCCCCAGCATTTT.

V is TRBV6-2 or TRBV6-3 and J is TRBJ2-3, with TRBD2 identical over 11 bases. The CDR3 contains 15 residues. Germline CDR1 and CDR2: MNHEY and SVGEGT. Unmatched junction bases numbered 4, after V lost 6 bases and J lost 2 bases. The CDR3, as DNA: TGTGCCAGCAGCCGACTAGCGGGATTCACAGATACGCAGTATTTT. Translating it yields CASSRLAGFTDTQYF.

This clone turned up a few times. The chain is built from TRBV5-4 and TRBJ1-1; perhaps TRBD1 as D (5 bases). The germline V and J ends were trimmed by 0 bases and 5 bases, with 20 bases remaining between them. Germline V gene data show CDR1 as SGHNT and CDR2 as YYREEE (reference sequence). The CDR3 runs 17 residues. As DNA, the CDR3 is TGTGCCAGCAGCTTGGAGGCTGGGGCCGCCCTGGAGACTGAAGCTTTCTTT. This gives the protein CASSLEAGAALETEAFF.

This chain joins TRBV5-5 and TRBJ1-2, with D possibly matching TRBD1 (6 bases). CDR3 length equals 14 residues. The V gene's germline CDR1 is SGHKS and CDR2 YYEKEE (reference sequence). The V end lost 3 bases, the J end lost 3 bases, and 12 bases lay between the germline ends. Here the CDR3 DNA reads TGTGCCAGCAGCTCGGGACAAGGCGACTATGGCTACACCTTC. It is translated as CASSSGQGDYGYTF. Combining the CDR3 with reference TRBV5-5 and TRBJ1-2 gives the whole variable domain DAGVTQSPTHLIKTRGQQVTLRCSPISGHKSVSWYQQVLGQGPQFIFQYYEKEERGRGNFPDRFSARQFPNYSSELNVNALLLGDSALYLCASSSGQGDYGYTFGSGTRLTVV.

This chain uses TRBV15 with TRBJ1-5, with D tentatively TRBD1 (5 bases). Per the germline V gene, CDR1 is LNHNV and CDR2 is YYDKDF (reference sequence). This CDR3 has 14 amino acids. Trimming shortened V by 3 bases and J by 7 bases, and 13 bases separated the two germline ends. This CDR3 reads CATSSHSRGQPQHF. In nucleotides, the CDR3 is TGTGCCACCAGCAGCCATTCCCGGGGGCAGCCCCAGCATTTT.

The chain combines TRBV16 with TRBJ1-4, with D hard to call. This CDR3 contains 13 residues. CDR1 and CDR2 from the germline V gene are KGHSY and FQNENV. The V gene lost 2 bases and the J gene lost 8 bases, with 9 bases spanning the gap. CDR3 sequence reads: CASSQTRVEKLFF. In DNA, the CDR3 is TGTGCCAGCAGCCAAACTAGGGTGGAAAAACTGTTTTTT.

The genes are TRBV7-2 and TRBJ1-4; D not certain. Germline CDR1 SGHTA, CDR2 FQGNSA. The CDR3 runs to 17 residues. V was trimmed by 4 bases and J by 0 bases, leaving 15 bases between them. The CDR3 DNA is TGTGCCAGCAGCTACGGAGGGTCCGGCCCAACTAATGAAAAACTGTTTTTT. Translated, it gives CASSYGGSGPTNEKLFF.